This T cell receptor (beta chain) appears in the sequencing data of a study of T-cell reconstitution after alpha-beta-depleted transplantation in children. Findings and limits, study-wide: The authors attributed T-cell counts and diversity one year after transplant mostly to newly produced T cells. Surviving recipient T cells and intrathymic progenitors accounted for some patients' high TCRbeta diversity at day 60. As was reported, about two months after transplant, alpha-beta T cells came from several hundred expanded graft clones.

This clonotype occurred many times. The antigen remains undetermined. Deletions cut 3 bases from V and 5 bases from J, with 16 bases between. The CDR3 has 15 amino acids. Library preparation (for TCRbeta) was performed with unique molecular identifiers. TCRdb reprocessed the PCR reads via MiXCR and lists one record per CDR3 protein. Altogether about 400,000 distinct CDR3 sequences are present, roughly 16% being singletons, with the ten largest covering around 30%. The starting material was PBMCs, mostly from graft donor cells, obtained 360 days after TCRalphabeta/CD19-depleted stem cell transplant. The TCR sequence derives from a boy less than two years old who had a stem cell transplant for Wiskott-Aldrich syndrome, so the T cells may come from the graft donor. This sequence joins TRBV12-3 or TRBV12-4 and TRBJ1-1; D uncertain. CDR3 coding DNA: TGTGCCAGCAGTTTGGTTTGGACCTGGAGGACTGAAGCTTTCTTT. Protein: CASSLVWTWRTEAFF.